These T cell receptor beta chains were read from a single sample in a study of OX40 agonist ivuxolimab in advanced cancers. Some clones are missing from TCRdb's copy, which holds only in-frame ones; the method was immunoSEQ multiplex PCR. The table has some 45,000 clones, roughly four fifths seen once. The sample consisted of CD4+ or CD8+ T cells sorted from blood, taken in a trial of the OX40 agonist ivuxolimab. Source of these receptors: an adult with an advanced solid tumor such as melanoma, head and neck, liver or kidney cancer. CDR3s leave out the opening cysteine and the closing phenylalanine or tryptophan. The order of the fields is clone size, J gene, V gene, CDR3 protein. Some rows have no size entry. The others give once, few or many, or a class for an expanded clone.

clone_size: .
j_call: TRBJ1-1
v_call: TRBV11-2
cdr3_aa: ASSPRGAFSLGTEAF

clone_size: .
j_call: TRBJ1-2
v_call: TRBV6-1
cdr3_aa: AGTIGTNYGYT

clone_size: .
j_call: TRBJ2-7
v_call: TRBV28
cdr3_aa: ASRTSQGLAGSHEQY

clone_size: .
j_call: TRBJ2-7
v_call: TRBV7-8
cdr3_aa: ASSLVGGQHYEQY

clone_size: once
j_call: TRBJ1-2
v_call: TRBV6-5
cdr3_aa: ASSYTGDYGYT

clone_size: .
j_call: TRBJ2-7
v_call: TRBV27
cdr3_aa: ASSHRGYEQY

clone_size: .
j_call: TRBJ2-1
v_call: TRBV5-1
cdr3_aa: ASSRTSVSYNEQF

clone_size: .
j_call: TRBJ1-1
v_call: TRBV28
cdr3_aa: ASRRQGVGTEAF

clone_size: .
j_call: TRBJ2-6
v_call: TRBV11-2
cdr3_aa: ASSPGGGGMGANVLT

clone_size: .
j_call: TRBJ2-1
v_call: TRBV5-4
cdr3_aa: ASSLGIAGGREQF

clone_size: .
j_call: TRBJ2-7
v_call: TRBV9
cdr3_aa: ASSVGTGFSYEQY

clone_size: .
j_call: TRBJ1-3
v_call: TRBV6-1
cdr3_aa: ASVETVGNTIY

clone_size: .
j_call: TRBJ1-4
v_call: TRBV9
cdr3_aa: ASSVRADTNEKLF

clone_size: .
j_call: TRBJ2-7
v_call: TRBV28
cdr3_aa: ASTGKIYEQY

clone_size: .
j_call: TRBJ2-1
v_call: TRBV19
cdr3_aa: ASSIKDRAGDMF

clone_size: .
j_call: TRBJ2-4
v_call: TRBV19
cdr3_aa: ASAYELGIQY

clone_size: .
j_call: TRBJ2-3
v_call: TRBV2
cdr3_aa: ASSEASLAGEVDTQY

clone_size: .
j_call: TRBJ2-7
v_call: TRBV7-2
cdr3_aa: ASSLGGRRSAEQY

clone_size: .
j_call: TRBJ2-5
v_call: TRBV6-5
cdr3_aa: ASSYTPGSRKETQY

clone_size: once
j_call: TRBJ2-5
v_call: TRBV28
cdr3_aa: ASSFGGLAGEETQY

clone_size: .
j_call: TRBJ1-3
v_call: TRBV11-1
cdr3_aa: ASSLGDLRNTIY

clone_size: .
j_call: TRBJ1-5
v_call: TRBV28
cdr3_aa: ASTKPRQGRNQPQH

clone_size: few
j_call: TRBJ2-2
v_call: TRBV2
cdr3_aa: ASTANTGELF

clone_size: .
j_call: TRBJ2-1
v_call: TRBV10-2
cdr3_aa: ASGPRGGVSVSSYNEQF

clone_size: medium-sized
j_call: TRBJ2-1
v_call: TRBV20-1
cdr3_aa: SARGDNEQF

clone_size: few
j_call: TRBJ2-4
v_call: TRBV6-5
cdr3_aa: ASSYLASGSQNIQY

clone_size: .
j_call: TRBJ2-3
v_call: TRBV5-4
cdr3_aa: ASSLMGERDTQY

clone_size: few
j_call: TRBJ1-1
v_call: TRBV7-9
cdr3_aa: ASPGNTEAF

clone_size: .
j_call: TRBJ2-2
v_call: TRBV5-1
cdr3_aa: ASSLVGTTNTGELF

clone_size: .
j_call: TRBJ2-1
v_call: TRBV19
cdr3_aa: ASRKGTSGPNEQF

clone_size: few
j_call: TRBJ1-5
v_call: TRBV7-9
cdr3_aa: ASSRDRVPQPQH

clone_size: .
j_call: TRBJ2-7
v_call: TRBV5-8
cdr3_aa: ASSFRLAEDYEQY

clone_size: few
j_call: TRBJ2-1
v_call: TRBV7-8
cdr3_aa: ASRSTLTGLTMNAQF

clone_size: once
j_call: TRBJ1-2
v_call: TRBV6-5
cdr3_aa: ASSEGSYGYT

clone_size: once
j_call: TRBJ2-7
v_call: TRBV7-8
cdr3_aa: ASRPGTGMGKEQY

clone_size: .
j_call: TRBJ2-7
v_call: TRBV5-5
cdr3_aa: ASSLASQELYEQY

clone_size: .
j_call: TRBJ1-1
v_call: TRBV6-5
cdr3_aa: ASSRQVRSTEAF

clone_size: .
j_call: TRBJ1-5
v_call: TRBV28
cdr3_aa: ASSFGGPGNQPQH

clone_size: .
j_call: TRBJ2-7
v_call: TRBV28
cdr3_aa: ASSPEGLPRYEQY

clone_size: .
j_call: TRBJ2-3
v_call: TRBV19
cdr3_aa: ASSGMGADTQY

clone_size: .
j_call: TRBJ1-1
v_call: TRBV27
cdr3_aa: ASRPWGANTEAF